Given below is one TCR beta chain in context. The CDR3 is 13 residues long. The germline gives CDR1 MNHNS, CDR2 SASEGT. V shed 1 base and J shed 8 bases, with 11 bases lying between them. This specimen belongs to a study of technical replicates of blood from a few donors. TCRdb's copy holds only in-frame clones and misses some; the assay was immunoSEQ multiplex PCR. The sample yields 75,000 to 100,000 clones, approximately 96% seen once. The chain employs TRBV6-1 and TRBJ1-1; no firm D call. The TCR sequence derives from a human donor in good health. Sequenced input: T cells isolated from PBMCs. This chain's CDR3 is CASSEDLVEEAFF. The CDR3 DNA reads as TGTGCCAGCAGTGAAGATCTAGTCGAGGAAGCTTTCTTT.